The next 27 T cell receptor beta chains were all read from a single sample in a study of cytomegalovirus exposure and HLA in healthy donors. This PCR relied on a set of 60 Vbeta primers and 13 Jbeta primers. Only in-frame clones appear in the TCRdb table, and some are missing; sequencing was by immunoSEQ multiplex PCR. Among over 100,000 clones, over 65% were seen once, and the ten largest hold about 3.3%. Sample: PBMCs. The receptors were sampled from a woman in her 30s in good health and CMV-seropositive.

This chain links TRBV9 with TRBJ2-6; 8 bases align to TRBD2. Germline loops: CDR1 SGDLS, CDR2 YYNGEE. The V and J ends lost 0 bases and 0 bases, in that order; junction bases with no gene match: 8. CDR3 length equals 19 residues. The CDR3 loop reads CASSVARTSFISGANVLTF. In DNA, the CDR3 is TGTGCCAGCAGCGTAGCTAGGACTAGCTTTATCTCTGGGGCCAACGTCCTGACTTTC.

The chain couples TRBV28 to TRBJ1-2, with no clear D. Between the trimmed V and J ends, which lost 8 bases and 7 bases, there was a span of 14 bases. The length of the CDR3 is 12 residues. Germline values: CDR1 MDHEN, CDR2 SYDVKM. Written as DNA, the CDR3 is TGTGCCAGCTCTCTCTCGCGCGTTGGCTACACCTTC. Translating gives CASSLSRVGYTF.

CDR3 bases: TGTGCCAGCAGTGGCCCGAGGGAGCGAGGAGAGACCCAGTACTTC. This gives the protein CASSGPRERGETQYF. The rearrangement links TRBV6-1 to TRBJ2-5, with D possibly being TRBD2 (5 bases). CDR1 is MNHNS, CDR2 SASEGT, per germline. The CDR3 is made up of 15 amino acids. The V end was cut by 4 bases, the J end by 4 bases, with 16 bases between.

This clone showed up just once. V is TRBV9 and J is TRBJ2-7; 7 bases line up with TRBD1. Germline V CDR1 and CDR2: SGDLS, YYNGEE. This CDR3 has 14 residues. V gave up 4 bases and J gave up 4 bases; unmatched junction bases: 8. CDR3 sequence: CASSPGTALYEQYF. DNA for the CDR3: TGTGCCAGCAGCCCTGGGACAGCACTTTACGAGCAGTACTTC.

The chain carries TRBV30 and TRBJ1-6; D might be TRBD1 (6 bases). Germline CDR1 reads GTSNPN; CDR2 reads SVGIG (reference sequence). There are 15 residues in the CDR3. CDR3 protein: CATARTAGDNSPLHF. The CDR3 region has the DNA TGTGCTACGGCTAGGACAGCGGGGGATAATTCACCCCTCCACTTT. Drawing the rest from reference TRBV30 and TRBJ1-6, the complete variable domain is SQTIHQWPATLVQPVGSPLSLECTVEGTSNPNLYWYRQAAGRGLQLLFYSVGIGQISSEVPQNLSASRPQDRQFILSSKKLLLSDSGFYLCATARTAGDNSPLHFGNGTRLTVT.

The chain couples TRBV11-2 to TRBJ2-5, with 8 bases lining up with TRBD2. Losses at the gene ends were 1 base for V and 5 bases for J; bases not matched to a gene: 15. Germline V lookup: CDR1 SGHAT, CDR2 FQNNGV. This CDR3 contains 18 residues. CDR3 DNA: TGTGCCAGCAGCTTAGTCCTAAACCCCCGGGGGGGTGGGGAGACCCAGTACTTC. It codes for CASSLVLNPRGGGETQYF.

The rearrangement links TRBV29-1 to TRBJ1-4, with 12 bases that match TRBD1. Per the germline V gene, CDR1 is SQVTM and CDR2 is ANQGSEA. The CDR3 covers 16 residues. V lost 7 bases to trimming and J lost 7 bases; unmatched junction nucleotides: 13. This CDR3 reads CSARGTGGKKSEKLFF. Here the CDR3 DNA reads TGCAGCGCAAGAGGGACAGGGGGCAAGAAGAGTGAAAAACTGTTTTTT.

This clone was recorded once. This rearrangement joins TRBV7-2 to TRBJ2-5; 8 bases fit TRBD2. CDR3 length equals 13 residues. The germline V gene has CDR1 SGHTA and CDR2 FQGNSA. V lost 6 bases and J lost 5; bases outside the gene matches: 5. The CDR3: CASRKAGEETQYF. DNA for the CDR3: TGTGCCAGCAGGAAAGCGGGGGAGGAGACCCAGTACTTC.

A note on this clone: In this CDR3 the conserved last residue, phenylalanine or tryptophan, is missing, so a read error is likely. V and J are TRBV15 and TRBJ1-1, with D unresolved. The germline gives CDR1 LNHNV, CDR2 YYDKDF (reference sequence). V dropped 4 bases and J dropped 3 bases, with 21 bases sitting between them. CDR3 length equals 17 residues. The CDR3 is CATSMEGRGGFDTEAFL. DNA of the CDR3: TGTGCCACCAGCATGGAGGGTCGGGGAGGGTTTGACACTGAAGCTTTCCTT.

The CDR3 reads CASSDLDTQYF. The CDR3 region has the DNA TGTGCCAGCAGTGATCTCGATACGCAGTATTTT. The chain joins TRBV25-1 to TRBJ2-3; D ambiguous. The CDR3 is made up of 11 amino acids. V lost 3 bases and J 6 bases, leaving 4 bases between the germline ends. Germline assignment: CDR1 MGHDK and CDR2 SYGVNS.

The V call is TRBV9, the J call TRBJ2-1; 10 nucleotides line up with TRBD2. Germline values: CDR1 SGDLS, CDR2 YYNGEE. The J segment lost 6 bases and the V segment lost 2 bases, leaving 5 bases of the junction unmatched. The CDR3 loop spans 15 amino acids. Here the CDR3 reads CASSVGAGGTNEQFF. The CDR3 DNA sequence: TGTGCCAGCAGCGTCGGAGCGGGGGGGACCAATGAGCAGTTCTTC.

The chain has TRBV14 and TRBJ2-1; D not certain. The length of the CDR3 is 12 residues. The germline CDR1 and CDR2 sequences are SGHDN and FVKESK. Trimming stripped 4 bases from V and 2 bases from J, with 3 bases between. The CDR3 reads CASSPAYNEQFF. The CDR3 DNA reads as TGTGCCAGCAGCCCCGCCTACAATGAGCAGTTCTTC. Based on the CDR3 plus reference TRBV14 and TRBJ2-1, the full variable domain is EAGVTQFPSHSVIEKGQTVTLRCDPISGHDNLYWYRRVMGKEIKFLLHFVKESKQDESGMPNNRFLAERTGGTYSTLKVQPAELEDSGVYFCASSPAYNEQFFGPGTRLTVL.

J is TRBJ2-5 and V is TRBV4-1; TRBD1 might be the D (7 bases). CDR1 is MGHRA, CDR2 YSYEKL, per germline. This CDR3 has 15 residues. Trimming left V 1 base short and J 5 bases short, with 14 bases between. CDR3 sequence reads: CASSQAGGWGETQYF. The CDR3 nucleotides are TGCGCCAGCAGCCAAGCAGGGGGGTGGGGGGAGACCCAGTACTTC.

The genes are TRBV14 and TRBJ2-1; a weak D match, TRBD2 (5 bases). CDR1 is SGHDN and CDR2 is FVKESK in the germline V gene. The CDR3 contains 14 residues. V lost 4 bases and J 4 bases, leaving 11 bases between the germline ends. The CDR3 DNA reads as TGTGCCAGCAGCCCCGCTAGGGAGTACAATGAGCAGTTCTTC. Translated: CASSPAREYNEQFF. The entire variable domain, with the rest obtained from reference TRBV14 and TRBJ2-1, is as follows: EAGVTQFPSHSVIEKGQTVTLRCDPISGHDNLYWYRRVMGKEIKFLLHFVKESKQDESGMPNNRFLAERTGGTYSTLKVQPAELEDSGVYFCASSPAREYNEQFFGPGTRLTVL.

In its sample, this clone was seen once. The V gene is TRBV5-1, the J gene TRBJ2-1; 8 bases fit TRBD1. This CDR3 region has 12 residues. Per the germline V gene, CDR1 is SGHRS and CDR2 is YFSETQ. With 2 bases clipped from V and 9 bases from J, the junction kept 1 base outside the gene matches. CDR3 sequence: CASSLQGVEQFF. The DNA for the CDR3 is TGCGCCAGCAGCTTACAGGGGGTTGAGCAGTTCTTC.

This rearrangement joins TRBV4-1 to TRBJ1-1; the D gene is possibly TRBD1 (5 bases). There are 15 residues in the CDR3. Germline V lookup: CDR1 MGHRA, CDR2 YSYEKL. V dropped 0 bases and J dropped 11 bases, with 19 bases sitting between them. CDR3 DNA sequence: TGCGCCAGCAGCCAAGAGGGATTAAGACAGCCGAAGGCTTTCTTT. Translated: CASSQEGLRQPKAFF.

The rearrangement uses TRBV19 and TRBJ1-2; D gene ambiguous. The CDR3 loop spans 12 amino acids. Germline V CDR1 and CDR2: LNHDA, SQIVND (reference sequence). Deletions cut 1 base from V and 7 bases from J, with 7 bases between. CDR3 loop: CASSIVGSGYTF. CDR3 DNA sequence: TGTGCCAGTAGTATAGTTGGGAGTGGCTACACCTTC.

V is TRBV5-5 and J is TRBJ2-3; 8 bases match TRBD2. The germline CDR1 and CDR2 sequences are SGHKS and YYEKEE (reference sequence). V was pared by 4 bases and J by 2 bases, with 6 bases of the junction left unmatched. CDR3 length: 15 amino acids. CDR3 DNA: TGTGCCAGCAGCCAACGGGGGGGCCCCACAGATACGCAGTATTTT. This sequence encodes CASSQRGGPTDTQYF.

The rearrangement joins TRBV4-3 to TRBJ1-1; D not certain. Germline CDR1 LGHNA, CDR2 YSLEER. This CDR3 contains 15 residues. The V gene lost 1 base and the J gene lost 4 bases, with 13 bases spanning the gap. The CDR3 region has the DNA TGCGCCAGCAGCCAAGGTAGGGAGGGCCCCACTGAAGCTTTCTTT. Its protein product is CASSQGREGPTEAFF.

This clone occurred once. This sequence joins TRBV2 and TRBJ1-6; D is unresolved. This CDR3 contains 13 residues. V dropped 7 bases and J dropped 8 bases, with 12 bases sitting between them. Germline assignment: CDR1 SNHLY and CDR2 FYNNEI. The CDR3 coding sequence is TGTGCCAGCACAGGCATGAGGGATTCACCCCTCCACTTT. It translates to CASTGMRDSPLHF. Full variable domain (missing parts from reference TRBV2 and TRBJ1-6): EPEVTQTPSHQVTQMGQEVILRCVPISNHLYFYWYRQILGQKVEFLVSFYNNEISEKSEIFDDQFSVERPDGSNFTLKIRSTKLEDSAMYFCASTGMRDSPLHFGNGTRLTVT.

J is TRBJ1-5 and V is TRBV30, with TRBD1 matching over 7 bases. Germline assignment: CDR1 GTSNPN and CDR2 SVGIG (reference sequence). The V segment lost 5 bases and the J segment 2 bases; nucleotides outside the gene matches: 6. The CDR3 has 14 amino acids. The CDR3 reads CAWGTAAGNQPQHF. For the CDR3, the DNA is TGTGCCTGGGGGACAGCGGCGGGCAATCAGCCCCAGCATTTT.

The chain links TRBV27 to TRBJ2-3, with 10 bases fitting TRBD2. CDR1 MNHEY and CDR2 SMNVEV come from the germline V gene (reference sequence). CDR3 length: 13 amino acids. V shed 7 bases and J 5 bases; nucleotides not matched to a gene: 3. CDR3 coding DNA: TGTGCCAGCAAGGCTAGCGGGGGAGATACGCAGTATTTT. It encodes CASKASGGDTQYF.

The gene calls are TRBV9 and TRBJ2-3; TRBD2 aligns across 10 bases. V shed 7 bases, J shed 5 bases, and the junction held 10 bases outside the gene matches. CDR3 length: 15 residues. The germline V gene has CDR1 SGDLS and CDR2 YYNGEE. Here the CDR3 DNA reads TGTGCCAGCGCGAGAGCGGGGGGGCGGGGAGATACGCAGTATTTT. Translating gives CASARAGGRGDTQYF.

This sequence joins TRBV5-1 and TRBJ2-5; 7 positions agree with TRBD2. Germline loops: CDR1 SGHRS, CDR2 YFSETQ. Trimming at V came to 0 bases and at J to 0 bases, leaving 5 bases not matched to a gene. There are 16 residues in the CDR3. The CDR3 DNA is TGCGCCAGCAGCTTGGCCGGGACTATCGACCAAGAGACCCAGTACTTC. Its protein product is CASSLAGTIDQETQYF.

The chain recombines TRBV27 with TRBJ2-5; 11 bases agree with TRBD2. This CDR3 has 14 amino acids. Germline V CDR1 and CDR2: MNHEY, SMNVEV (reference sequence). The junction had 6 bases not matched to a gene; V was cut back by 6 bases and J by 6 bases. CDR3: CASSYLAGGQTQYF. Written as DNA, the CDR3 is TGTGCCAGCAGCTACTTAGCGGGGGGGCAGACCCAGTACTTC.

This clone was observed a handful of times. The chain uses TRBV9 and TRBJ2-7; tentatively, D is TRBD1 (6 bases). The V gene's germline CDR1 is SGDLS and CDR2 YYNGEE. The V gene lost 4 bases and the J gene lost 2 bases, with 13 bases spanning the gap. The CDR3 has 14 amino acids. This CDR3 is CASSRDTEAYEQYF. The CDR3 bases are TGTGCCAGCAGCCGGGACACCGAAGCCTACGAGCAGTACTTC.

The genes are TRBV11-3 and TRBJ2-1, with 8 bases matching TRBD1. Germline V gene data show CDR1 as SGHNT and CDR2 as YENEEA. This CDR3 is 15 amino acids long. The J segment lost 6 bases and the V segment lost 5 bases, leaving 9 bases of the junction unmatched. CDR3 sequence reads: CASSREGQDPNEQFF. The CDR3 bases are TGTGCCAGCAGCCGAGAGGGACAGGACCCCAATGAGCAGTTCTTC.